There are a few counts of the clone carrying this T cell receptor (beta chain). Its antigen is unknown. Clones were read by immunoSEQ multiplex PCR, and TCRdb kept only the in-frame ones, dropping some. This sample has more than 20,000 clones, with 86% found just once. The CDR3 covers 16 residues. Looked up from germline, CDR1 is WNHNN and CDR2 is SYGVQD (reference sequence). V was pared by 0 bases and J by 2 bases, with 6 bases of the junction left unmatched. The record originates from a study of T cells in localized non-small cell lung cancer. Notes on the study in general: An association was observed between higher blood T cell density and longer overall survival. Maximal T cell clonality occurred in uninvolved adjacent lung, with tumor ranking below it.

The sample here was peripheral blood, taken before any cancer treatment. This sequence originates from a female donor of 60 years or more with stage I lung adenocarcinoma. The chain joins TRBV10-1 to TRBJ1-2, with 7 positions matching TRBD1. The DNA for the CDR3 is TGCGCCAGCAGTGAGTCCCGGGACAGACCAAACTATGGCTACACCTTC. Translating it yields CASSESRDRPNYGYTF.